This entry lists 30 T cell receptor beta chains sequenced from one sample in a study of blood T cell repertoires in COVID-19. Clones were sequenced by immunoSEQ multiplex PCR, and TCRdb holds only the in-frame ones, with some missing. The sample records roughly 69,000 clones, about 86% being singletons. Sequenced: peripheral blood. These TCRs come from a man aged 50 or older with active COVID-19.

This clone occurred once. V is TRBV5-1 and J is TRBJ2-5; 10 nucleotides agree with TRBD2. CDR1 is SGHRS, CDR2 YFSETQ, per germline. V lost 4 bases and J lost 4; bases outside the gene matches: 10. CDR3 length equals 16 residues. Written as DNA, the CDR3 is TGCGCCAGCAGCCCTACCGGGACTAGCGTGGGAGAGACCCAGTACTTC. Protein sequence: CASSPTGTSVGETQYF.

The chain carries TRBV4-1 and TRBJ2-7, with 9 bases lining up with TRBD1. The CDR3 covers 15 residues. V trimming: 4 bases; J trimming: 7 bases; junction bases outside the gene matches: 11. Looked up from germline, CDR1 is MGHRA and CDR2 is YSYEKL. CDR3 DNA sequence: TGCGCCAGCAGCCGCACCCAGGGTGGGACAGGGGAGCAGTACTTC. The encoded protein is CASSRTQGGTGEQYF.

V usage is TRBV7-2 and J usage is TRBJ1-2, with D uncertain. The CDR3 totals 14 residues. Germline-derived CDR1 and CDR2 are SGHTA and FQGNSA. V lost 7 bases and J lost 1, with 13 bases in between. As DNA, the CDR3 is TGTGCCAGCAACCCTCAGTTCCGTAACTATGGCTACACCTTC. It yields the protein CASNPQFRNYGYTF.

This clone is medium-sized in the sample. This chain connects TRBV7-6 to TRBJ1-6; D not resolved. V dropped 4 bases and J dropped 9 bases, with 19 bases sitting between them. Looked up from germline, CDR1 is SGHVS and CDR2 is FNYEAQ. CDR3 length: 16 residues. The DNA of the CDR3 is TGTGCCAGCAGCTCGGGAGGATTCGGCCTGAGTTCACCCCTCCACTTT. Translating gives CASSSGGFGLSSPLHF.

The chain carries TRBV2 and TRBJ1-2, with TRBD1 matching over 11 bases. The CDR3 runs to 17 residues. The germline CDR1 and CDR2 sequences are SNHLY and FYNNEI. The V segment lost 7 bases and the J segment 7 bases; nucleotides outside the gene matches: 17. The chain's CDR3 is CASKGPGQGAQELGYTF. Here the CDR3 DNA reads TGTGCCAGCAAGGGTCCCGGACAGGGGGCGCAAGAACTTGGCTACACCTTC.

The chain links TRBV30 to TRBJ2-7; 12 bases match TRBD2. V lost 2 bases to trimming and J lost 5 bases; unmatched junction nucleotides: 7. The CDR3 consists of 15 residues. CDR1 is GTSNPN, CDR2 SVGIG, per germline (reference sequence). The CDR3, as DNA: TGTGCCTGGAGTTTTTCGACTAGCGGGAGAGACGAGCAGTACTTC. This translates into CAWSFSTSGRDEQYF.

The chain couples TRBV23-1 to TRBJ2-7, with TRBD1 matching over 11 bases. TRBV23-1 is marked as an open reading frame, function uncertain. This CDR3 has 16 amino acids. Losses at the gene ends were 3 bases for V and 7 bases for J; bases not matched to a gene: 11. Written as DNA, the CDR3 is TGCGCCAGCAGTCATCCCGGACAGGGGGCCGGGTATGAGCAGTACTTC. Encoded protein: CASSHPGQGAGYEQYF.

This clone appeared once. The chain joins TRBV7-2 to TRBJ2-2; no reliable D call. The CDR3 sequence is 12 residues long. CDR1 is SGHTA and CDR2 is FQGNSA in the germline V gene. V lost 5 bases and J 9 bases, leaving 10 bases between the germline ends. CDR3 in DNA: TGTGCCAGCAGCAAAGCGCGACGGGAGCTGTTTTTT. Translating gives CASSKARRELFF.

J is TRBJ1-1 and V is TRBV7-3; TRBD1 might be the D (5 bases). Trimming took off 3 bases at V and 5 bases at J, with 25 bases between the two ends. The CDR3 contains 18 residues. Germline V gene data show CDR1 as SGHTA and CDR2 as FQGTGA. CDR3 sequence reads: CASSLGRMTQTGVTEAFF. In nucleotides, the CDR3 is TGTGCCAGCAGCTTGGGGCGGATGACCCAAACGGGAGTAACTGAAGCTTTCTTT.

The rearrangement links TRBV19 to TRBJ2-7, with D maybe TRBD1 (5 bases). Trimming took 1 base from V and 3 from J, leaving 13 bases between them. The germline CDR1 and CDR2 sequences are LNHDA and SQIVND (reference sequence). The CDR3 spans 15 residues. As DNA, the CDR3 is TGTGCCAGTAGTATAGCTGACAGTCTTAGCTACGAGCAGTACTTC. Its protein product is CASSIADSLSYEQYF.

The chain couples TRBV30 to TRBJ2-4, with 15 bases aligning to TRBD2. There are 20 residues in the CDR3. V dropped 1 base and J dropped 0; count of bases not matched to a gene: 10. The V gene's germline CDR1 is GTSNPN and CDR2 SVGIG (reference sequence). CDR3 region: CAWSEMGTSGRIGAKNIQYF. CDR3 coding DNA: TGTGCCTGGAGTGAAATGGGGACTAGCGGGAGGATTGGAGCCAAAAACATTCAGTACTTC. The full variable domain, with the rest looked up from reference TRBV30 and TRBJ2-4, is SQTIHQWPATLVQPVGSPLSLECTVEGTSNPNLYWYRQAAGRGLQLLFYSVGIGQISSEVPQNLSASRPQDRQFILSSKKLLLSDSGFYLCAWSEMGTSGRIGAKNIQYFGAGTRLSVL.

This chain links TRBV19 with TRBJ1-2, with D unresolved. Trimming shortened V by 5 bases and J by 1 base, and 17 bases separated the two germline ends. CDR3 length: 16 amino acids. Germline V gene data show CDR1 as LNHDA and CDR2 as SQIVND (reference sequence). The CDR3 loop reads CASSVRVGRINYGYTF. CDR3 DNA sequence: TGTGCCAGTAGTGTCCGGGTTGGCAGAATTAACTATGGCTACACCTTC.

The V call is TRBV21-1, the J call TRBJ2-5; TRBD1, the D gene given by the table, was not confirmed from the DNA. TRBV21-1 is listed as a pseudogene. This CDR3 spans 18 amino acids. The CDR3, as DNA: TGTGCCAGCAGCCTTACTACCTATGTACAGGTCGACCAAGAGACCCAGTACTTC. Translation: CASSLTTYVQVDQETQYF.

The chain uses TRBV7-9 and TRBJ2-1; no firm D call. This CDR3 comprises 15 residues. Germline V gives CDR1 SEHNR, CDR2 FQNEAQ (reference sequence). V lost 5 bases and J lost 2, with 13 bases in between. The CDR3 DNA follows: TGTGCCAGCAGCACCCCCGGCACTACCTACAATGAGCAGTTCTTC. It encodes CASSTPGTTYNEQFF.

The chain has TRBV7-9 and TRBJ2-4, with TRBD2 as a possible D gene (6 bases). This CDR3 has 11 residues. From germline, CDR1 is SEHNR and CDR2 FQNEAQ (reference sequence). Deletions cut 7 bases from V and 8 bases from J, with 9 bases between. This chain's CDR3 is CASTRGDIQYF. As DNA, the CDR3 is TGTGCCAGCACGCGGGGAGACATTCAGTACTTC.

This clone has a single count. The V and J genes are TRBV6-2 or TRBV6-3 and TRBJ2-2, with 7 bases lining up with TRBD1. The length of the CDR3 is 13 residues. Germline-derived CDR1 and CDR2 are MNHEY and SVGEGT. V trimming: 5 bases; J trimming: 7 bases; junction bases outside the gene matches: 4. This chain's CDR3 is CASSDRVIGELFF. For the CDR3, the DNA is TGTGCCAGCAGTGACAGGGTCATCGGGGAGCTGTTTTTT.

This clone is a singleton in its sample. The chain recombines TRBV7-2 with TRBJ2-7; TRBD1 aligns across 9 bases. In germline, CDR1 is SGHTA, CDR2 FQGNSA. This CDR3 contains 14 residues. The ends lost 4 bases at V and 3 bases at J; junction bases unmatched: 4. In nucleotides, the CDR3 is TGTGCCAGCAGCTCAGGGACAGGGTACTACGAGCAGTACTTC. Its translation is CASSSGTGYYEQYF.

Of note for this clone: The conserved closing phenylalanine or tryptophan is absent in this CDR3, likely reflecting a read error. The DNA is omitted, as the CDR3 cannot be located on it reliably, and the CDR3 follows TCRdb's listing. The chain couples TRBV3-1 (or the pseudogene TRBV3-2) to TRBJ1-6. The CDR3 region is 10 residues in length, termini included. The germline V gene has CDR1 LGHDT and CDR2 YNNKEL (reference sequence). CDR3 region: CASRDLDSPS.

The CDR3 protein is CASSTSGKVYEQYF. For the CDR3, the DNA is TGTGCCAGCAGTACAAGCGGGAAGGTCTACGAGCAGTACTTC. The V call is TRBV7-9, the J call TRBJ2-7; TRBD2 matches at 7 bases. The CDR3 contains 14 residues. Germline V CDR1 and CDR2: SEHNR, FQNEAQ (reference sequence). The junction had 8 bases not matched to a gene; V was cut back by 6 bases and J by 3 bases. Based on the CDR3 plus reference TRBV7-9 and TRBJ2-7, the full variable domain is DTGVSQNPRHKITKRGQNVTFRCDPISEHNRLYWYRQTLGQGPEFLTYFQNEAQLEKSRLLSDRFSAERPKGSFSTLEIQRTEQGDSAMYLCASSTSGKVYEQYFGPGTRLTVT.

The genes are TRBV6-5 and TRBJ2-7; D is perhaps TRBD1 (6 bases). V lost 10 bases, J lost 2 bases, and 18 bases lay in between. CDR3 length: 14 residues. Germline V gene sequence: CDR1 MNHEY, CDR2 SVGAGI. This CDR3 reads CAIHSAGEPYEQYF. CDR3 bases: TGTGCCATCCATAGTGCAGGGGAACCCTACGAGCAGTACTTC.

The chain uses TRBV4-3 and TRBJ2-3; a possible D gene is TRBD1 (5 bases). Germline lookup yields CDR1 LGHNA and CDR2 YSLEER. The CDR3 spans 16 residues. V lost 0 bases to trimming and J lost 4 bases, with 14 bases between them. CDR3 amino acids: CASSQDPQGISDTQYF. The CDR3 nucleotides read TGCGCCAGCAGCCAAGATCCGCAGGGAATTTCAGATACGCAGTATTTT.

The V gene is TRBV7-7, the J gene TRBJ2-1; the D is unclear. Germline V CDR1 and CDR2: SSHAT, FNYEAQ (reference sequence). This CDR3 is built from 15 residues. Trimming removed 1 base from V and 1 base from J, with 8 bases in between. The CDR3 is CASSLEFTSYNEQFF. The CDR3 DNA is TGTGCCAGCAGCTTAGAGTTCACTTCCTACAATGAGCAGTTCTTC.

The CDR3 coding sequence is TGTGCCAGCAGCCCAAAGAAGCGGGGGTTCTACGAGCAGTACTTC. It specifies CASSPKKRGFYEQYF. V gene TRBV3-1 (or the pseudogene TRBV3-2) combines with J gene TRBJ2-7, with 8 bases that match TRBD2. CDR1 and CDR2 (germline): LGHDT, YNNKEL (reference sequence). The V and J ends lost 4 bases and 3 bases, in that order; junction bases with no gene match: 8. CDR3 length equals 15 residues.

The gene calls are TRBV6-5 and TRBJ1-2; 8 bases align to TRBD1. Germline V gene lookup returns CDR1 MNHEY and CDR2 SVGAGI. V dropped 6 bases and J dropped 3; count of bases not matched to a gene: 3. This CDR3 region has 13 residues. The CDR3: CASSRGQDYGYTF. The DNA of the CDR3 is TGTGCCAGCAGCCGGGGACAGGACTATGGCTACACCTTC.

This chain uses TRBV5-1 with TRBJ2-7, with 8 nucleotides matching TRBD2. This CDR3 contains 14 residues. Per germline, CDR1 SGHRS and CDR2 YFSETQ. The V and J ends lost 7 bases and 6 bases, in that order; junction bases with no gene match: 12. The CDR3 here is CASETTSGTREQYF. The CDR3 DNA reads TGCGCCAGCGAAACAACTAGCGGCACACGCGAGCAGTACTTC.

This chain connects TRBV4-2 to TRBJ2-1; no definite D call. The CDR3 runs to 16 residues. Trimming shortened V by 3 bases and J by 1 base, and 13 bases separated the two germline ends. Germline CDR1 LGHNA, CDR2 YNFKEQ. The CDR3 bases are TGTGCCAGCAGCCATTCCCCGTCGGAGTCCTACAATGAGCAGTTCTTC. It codes for CASSHSPSESYNEQFF.

This clone was detected only a few times. The chain is built from TRBV29-1 and TRBJ1-2, with TRBD1 matching 9 bases. The CDR3 is 14 amino acids. CDR1 is SQVTM and CDR2 is ANQGSEA in the germline V gene. The trim removed 4 bases at V and 1 base at J, leaving 4 bases unmatched. CDR3 residues: CSVGRDRDNYGYTF. For the CDR3, the DNA is TGCAGCGTTGGACGGGACAGGGATAACTATGGCTACACCTTC.

DNA of the CDR3: TGTGCCAGCAGTGAAGCAGCGCTAGTGACCACCGGGGAGCTGTTTTTT. It codes for CASSEAALVTTGELFF. The J gene is TRBJ2-2, the V gene TRBV2; D is undetermined. Germline assignment: CDR1 SNHLY and CDR2 FYNNEI. The CDR3 covers 16 residues. Deletions cut 0 bases from V and 4 bases from J, with 12 bases between.

This chain connects TRBV30 to TRBJ1-5; D remains unclear. Looked up from germline, CDR1 is GTSNPN and CDR2 is SVGIG (reference sequence). V lost 3 bases, J lost 0 bases, and 9 bases lay in between. The CDR3 is made up of 14 amino acids. CDR3 in amino acids: CAWRSGFSNQPQHF. CDR3 in DNA: TGTGCCTGGAGGTCGGGGTTTAGCAATCAGCCCCAGCATTTT.

The gene calls are TRBV6-5 and TRBJ1-5; TRBD1 agrees at 8 bases. This CDR3 spans 15 amino acids. In germline, CDR1 is MNHEY, CDR2 SVGAGI. J was trimmed by 3 bases and V by 6 bases; bases with no gene match: 7. This CDR3 reads CASSAQGAINQPQHF. CDR3 DNA sequence: TGTGCCAGCAGCGCCCAGGGGGCTATCAATCAGCCCCAGCATTTT.